The 9 T cell receptor beta chains reported below all come from one sample, sequenced in a study of T cell repertoires in cytomegalovirus infection. Antigens for these TCRs are unknown. TCRdb reanalysed the reads using MiXCR and keeps one entry per CDR3 protein. The data show approximately 120,000 distinct CDR3 sequences, over 25% seen once. The input for sequencing was CD8+ T cells from cultured PBMCs, taken from culture after CMV antigen stimulation. The receptors were gathered from a human donor in good health (CMV status not recorded). Some clones in this sample may be carry-over from other donors' samples.

In its sample, this clonotype was seen many times. This rearrangement joins TRBV7-2 to TRBJ1-2; D gene uncertain. Germline CDR1 SGHTA, CDR2 FQGNSA. The CDR3 runs to 15 residues. The V end lost 5 bases, the J end lost 3 bases, and 16 bases lay between the germline ends. CDR3 amino acids: CASSPESSAYYGYTF. The CDR3, as DNA: TGTGCCAGCAGCCCAGAGTCAAGCGCGTACTATGGCTACACCTTC.

In nucleotides, the CDR3 is TGTGCCAGCAGTTTAGCTCCCTCGACAGGGGATCCTGGAAACACCATATATTTT. Protein: CASSLAPSTGDPGNTIYF. This sequence joins TRBV28 and TRBJ1-3; 8 bases map to TRBD1. Germline-derived CDR1 and CDR2 are MDHEN and SYDVKM. The V segment lost 2 bases and the J segment 2 bases; nucleotides outside the gene matches: 11. This CDR3 is 18 amino acids long.

J is TRBJ2-1 and V is TRBV11-2; no firm D call. Per the germline V gene, CDR1 is SGHAT and CDR2 is FQNNGV. This CDR3 has 16 residues. With 0 bases removed from V and 2 bases from J, the gap between germline ends came to 11 bases. The CDR3 spells CASSLDSSPTYNEQFF. In nucleotides, the CDR3 is TGTGCCAGCAGCTTAGATTCCAGCCCTACCTACAATGAGCAGTTCTTC.

This clonotype was detected many times. V is TRBV7-2 and J is TRBJ1-6, with D unclear. This CDR3 is built from 14 residues. The V gene's germline CDR1 is SGHTA and CDR2 FQGNSA. V shed 3 bases and J shed 14 bases, with 17 bases lying between them. The CDR3 loop reads CASSFRSPQSSLHF. Here the CDR3 DNA reads TGTGCCAGCAGCTTCAGGTCACCCCAGAGTTCCCTCCACTTT.

The chain recombines TRBV6-6 with TRBJ1-1; the match to TRBD1 covers 9 bases. The CDR3 consists of 13 residues. V was clipped by 10 bases and J by 4 bases; unmatched bases: 7. Germline CDR1 and CDR2: MNHNY and SVGAGI (reference sequence). The chain's CDR3 is CATWTGVITEAFF. The DNA of the CDR3 is TGTGCCACCTGGACAGGGGTCATCACTGAAGCTTTCTTT.

Many counts were recorded for this clonotype. The genes are TRBV7-8 and TRBJ1-5; weak D call: TRBD1 (5 bases). The V end was cut by 5 bases, the J end by 0 bases, with 11 bases between. This CDR3 comprises 15 residues. Germline CDR1 is SGHVS and CDR2 is FQNEAQ. CDR3 coding DNA: TGTGCCAGCAGCGTTGAGGGGTTTAGCAATCAGCCCCAGCATTTT. Amino acids: CASSVEGFSNQPQHF.

This sequence joins TRBV4-1 and TRBJ1-3; no clear D gene. Trimming left V 0 bases short and J 0 bases short, with 9 bases between. This CDR3 comprises 16 residues. CDR1 is MGHRA, CDR2 YSYEKL, per germline. The CDR3 loop reads CASSQEGVYSGNTIYF. The DNA of the CDR3 is TGCGCCAGCAGCCAAGAGGGCGTCTACTCTGGAAACACCATATATTTT.

The CDR3 sequence: CAISETRTVSGNTIYF. CDR3 DNA sequence: TGTGCCATCAGTGAGACCAGGACAGTCTCTGGAAACACCATATATTTT. The chain joins TRBV10-3 to TRBJ1-3; perhaps TRBD1 as D (6 bases). From germline, CDR1 is ENHRY and CDR2 SYGVKD. The V and J ends lost 2 bases and 0 bases respectively, with 11 bases between them. The CDR3 spans 16 residues.

The rearrangement joins TRBV18 to TRBJ2-1; 10 bases agree with TRBD1. Germline V lookup: CDR1 KGHSH, CDR2 LQKENI. J was trimmed by 10 bases and V by 5 bases; bases with no gene match: 17. CDR3 length equals 17 residues. Written as DNA, the CDR3 is TGTGCCAGCTCAGAGACAGGGGGCTATAACTATACGACGGAGCAGTTCTTC. Translation gives CASSETGGYNYTTEQFF. Using reference TRBV18 and TRBJ2-1 for the parts outside the CDR3, the full variable domain is NAGVMQNPRHLVRRRGQEARLRCSPMKGHSHVYWYRQLPEEGLKFMVYLQKENIIDESGMPKERFSAEFPKEGPSILRIQQVVRGDSAAYFCASSETGGYNYTTEQFFGPGTRLTVL.